This TCR beta chain came from a study of blood T cell repertoires in COVID-19. Study information: From T cells, B-cell-depleted T cells, or PBMCs came the material, which was cDNA or gDNA.

In the source study's methods: How many nucleated cells were present was estimated from reference gene primer amplification. Sequencing used immunoSEQ multiplex PCR; TCRdb keeps in-frame clones, though not all of them. Clone size and V and J calls were adopted from that table, with D and trimming inferred from the DNA. The sample holds fewer than 40,000 clones, approximately 90% seen once. V lost 8 bases, J lost 8 bases, and 24 bases lay in between. This CDR3 contains 15 residues. CDR1 is SGHTA, CDR2 FQGNSA, per germline. The sequenced sample was peripheral blood. This receptor was taken from a man aged 65-85 years with active COVID-19. The chain employs TRBV7-2 and TRBJ2-5, with D perhaps TRBD1 (5 bases). CDR3 protein: CASRTHDSPGRTQYF. The DNA for the CDR3 is TGTGCCAGCCGAACGCACGACAGCCCCGGTAGAACCCAGTACTTC.